One sample yielded the 21 T cell receptor beta chains listed below, sequenced in a study of blood T cell repertoires in COVID-19 (dated by TCRdb to about 2020). The library was obtained by the immunoSEQ multiplex PCR assay. This is the immuneACCESS table as TCRdb keeps it, with only in-frame sequences that have V and J called. A part of the clones is gone; compared with another copy, unresolved V genes explain less than half, and the rest is unexplained. The sample records around 190,000 clones, nearly 90% of which are singletons. The ten largest account for roughly a sixth of the sample. The sample was peripheral blood. These receptors all stem from a man aged 50-59 years with COVID-19, enrolled during active disease.

The V and J genes are TRBV4-2 and TRBJ2-5, with 11 bases that match TRBD2. The CDR3 length is 19 residues. From germline, CDR1 is LGHNA and CDR2 YNFKEQ. The ends lost 1 base at V and 5 bases at J; junction bases unmatched: 15. In DNA form, the CDR3 reads TGTGCCAGCAGCCAAGTTGGGGGTAGCGGGGGGGCGAGGTCGGAGACCCAGTACTTC. This codes for CASSQVGGSGGARSETQYF.

This sequence joins TRBV2 and TRBJ1-2, with a tentative D call TRBD1 (6 bases). V dropped 3 bases and J dropped 4 bases, with 12 bases sitting between them. This CDR3 spans 14 amino acids. Germline values: CDR1 SNHLY, CDR2 FYNNEI. CDR3 coding DNA: TGTGCCAGCAGTGAGGGGCAGGGGATCTATGGCTACACCTTC. Translating gives CASSEGQGIYGYTF.

J is TRBJ2-7 and V is TRBV19; 9 bases are a match to TRBD1. Germline loops: CDR1 LNHDA, CDR2 SQIVND (reference sequence). The CDR3 covers 14 residues. Unmatched junction bases numbered 7, after V lost 5 bases and J lost 5 bases. CDR3 in amino acids: CASSGGQGNNEQYF. CDR3 DNA: TGTGCCAGTAGTGGGGGACAGGGCAACAACGAGCAGTACTTC.

The chain has TRBV10-3 and TRBJ1-2; a weak D match, TRBD1 (6 bases). Trimming took off 6 bases at V and 8 bases at J, with 16 bases between the two ends. CDR1 is ENHRY, CDR2 SYGVKD, per germline. The CDR3 loop spans 13 amino acids. The DNA for the CDR3 is TGTGCCATCAGCTTAACAGGGAACGAAGGCTACACCTTC. It encodes CAISLTGNEGYTF.

The chain uses TRBV12-5 and TRBJ1-2, with D possibly TRBD1 on 6 matching bases. This CDR3 has 16 residues. Trimming shortened V by 0 bases and J by 0 bases, and 11 bases separated the two germline ends. Germline V lookup: CDR1 LGHNT, CDR2 FRNRAP. DNA of the CDR3: TGTGCTAGTGGTTTGGTACAGGGTGGCTCTAACTATGGCTACACCTTC. It yields the protein CASGLVQGGSNYGYTF. Supplemented by reference TRBV12-5 and TRBJ1-2, the full variable domain reads DARVTQTPRHKVTEMGQEVTMRCQPILGHNTVFWYRQTMMQGLELLAYFRNRAPLDDSGMPKDRFSAEMPDATLATLKIQPSEPRDSAVYFCASGLVQGGSNYGYTFGSGTRLTVV.

Concerning this clone itself: Germline and junction disagree at one end, which may indicate a read error. The chain links TRBV18 to TRBJ2-7; 15 nucleotides agree with TRBD2. The CDR3 contains 18 residues. Germline V lookup: CDR1 KGHSH, CDR2 LQKENI. Here the CDR3 DNA reads TGTGCCAGTTCACCGGGACTAGCGGGGGGCCGACGTGCCTACGAGCAGTACTTC. Its protein is CASSPGLAGGRRAYEQYF.

J is TRBJ2-5 and V is TRBV14; possibly TRBD2 for D (5 bases). Germline CDR1 is SGHDN and CDR2 is FVKESK. Trimming took 0 bases from V and 3 from J, leaving 14 bases between them. The CDR3 extends over 16 amino acids. Written as DNA, the CDR3 is TGTGCCAGCAGCCAAGATGTTCGAGGGTTTGAAGAGACCCAGTACTTC. This sequence encodes CASSQDVRGFEETQYF.

V usage is TRBV18 and J usage is TRBJ2-5, with a weak D call TRBD2 (5 bases). The CDR3 spans 15 residues. V was clipped by 3 bases and J by 4 bases, with 15 bases between them. Germline assignment: CDR1 KGHSH and CDR2 LQKENI. The CDR3 nucleotides read TGTGCCAGCTCACCGGCCCGGATGGGGAGAGAGACCCAGTACTTC. Protein: CASSPARMGRETQYF.

The rearrangement uses TRBV6-4 and TRBJ1-2; possibly TRBD1 for D (6 bases). V dropped 6 bases and J dropped 4 bases, with 12 bases sitting between them. This CDR3 spans 13 amino acids. CDR1 MRHNA and CDR2 SNTAGT come from the germline V gene. In DNA form, the CDR3 reads TGTGCCAGCAGCGCCACAGGGACCTATGGCTACACCTTC. Protein: CASSATGTYGYTF.

This chain links TRBV5-1 with TRBJ2-2; 8 positions match TRBD2. Trimming at V came to 6 bases and at J to 1 base, leaving 8 bases not matched to a gene. The CDR3 covers 16 residues. The germline gives CDR1 SGHRS, CDR2 YFSETQ. The CDR3 bases are TGCGCCAGCAACCATGGAAGCGGGGGGAACACCGGGGAGCTGTTTTTT. Its protein product is CASNHGSGGNTGELFF.

This clone was recorded only once. Additional DNA sequences in this sample encode the identical CDR3. The rearrangement joins TRBV18 to TRBJ2-7; D might be TRBD1 (6 bases). Germline V gene sequence: CDR1 KGHSH, CDR2 LQKENI. The CDR3 is 13 amino acids. Trimming stripped 3 bases from V and 3 bases from J, with 9 bases between. The CDR3 DNA follows: TGTGCCAGCTCACCCCGCAGGGGCTACGAGCAGTACTTC. Amino acids: CASSPRRGYEQYF.

The V and J genes are TRBV27 and TRBJ1-3; D ambiguous. CDR3 length: 13 amino acids. Trimming took 10 bases from V and 4 from J, leaving 14 bases between them. From germline, CDR1 is MNHEY and CDR2 SMNVEV (reference sequence). CDR3 region: CATPSRGGNTIYF. In DNA form, the CDR3 reads TGTGCCACCCCAAGTAGAGGGGGAAACACCATATATTTT.

The rearrangement uses TRBV28 and TRBJ2-7, with TRBD1 matching 8 bases. The germline gives CDR1 MDHEN, CDR2 SYDVKM. The CDR3 length is 15 residues. With 5 bases clipped from V and 4 bases from J, the junction kept 10 bases outside the gene matches. As DNA, the CDR3 is TGTGCCAGCAGTCGGACAGGGTACCCCACTTACGAGCAGTACTTC. This translates into CASSRTGYPTYEQYF. Together with reference TRBV28 and TRBJ2-7, the CDR3 gives the full variable domain: DVKVTQSSRYLVKRTGEKVFLECVQDMDHENMFWYRQDPGLGLRLIYFSYDVKMKEKGDIPEGYSVSREKKERFSLILESASTNQTSMYLCASSRTGYPTYEQYFGPGTRLTVT.

This clone occurred a few times. The genes are TRBV18 and TRBJ1-5; D is undetermined. V lost 2 bases and J 4 bases, leaving 3 bases between the germline ends. CDR1 is KGHSH, CDR2 LQKENI, per germline. This CDR3 spans 12 amino acids. The DNA for the CDR3 is TGTGCCAGCTCACCAGTAAATCAGCCCCAGCATTTT. This encodes CASSPVNQPQHF.

This chain uses TRBV20-1 with TRBJ1-2; no definite D call. V was trimmed by 7 bases and J by 8 bases, leaving 14 bases between them. The CDR3 is 11 residues long. In germline, CDR1 is DFQATT, CDR2 SNEGSKA (reference sequence). The CDR3 loop reads CSVQRSGGYTF. CDR3 in DNA: TGCAGTGTTCAGAGATCCGGGGGCTACACCTTC.

The CDR3 sequence is CASSLDVSRNTGELFF. As DNA, the CDR3 is TGTGCCAGCAGCTTAGACGTCAGTCGGAACACCGGGGAGCTGTTTTTT. The V call is TRBV7-6, the J call TRBJ2-2, with D uncertain. Germline CDR1 reads SGHVS; CDR2 reads FNYEAQ. Trimming cost V 1 base and J 1 base, with 10 bases left between them. The length of the CDR3 is 16 residues. The entire variable domain, with the rest obtained from reference TRBV7-6 and TRBJ2-2, is as follows: GAGVSQSPRYKVTKRGQDVALRCDPISGHVSLYWYRQALGQGPEFLTYFNYEAQQDKSGLPNDRFSAERPEGSISTLTIQRTEQRDSAMYRCASSLDVSRNTGELFFGEGSRLTVL.

The V gene is TRBV2, the J gene TRBJ1-4; possible D gene TRBD1, 5 bases. The germline V and J ends were trimmed by 3 bases and 4 bases, with 9 bases remaining between them. Looked up from germline, CDR1 is SNHLY and CDR2 is FYNNEI. The length of the CDR3 is 14 residues. This CDR3 reads CASSDQDSNEKLFF. The CDR3 nucleotides are TGTGCCAGCAGTGATCAAGACAGTAATGAAAAACTGTTTTTT.

V usage is TRBV11-2 and J usage is TRBJ2-2, with 13 nucleotides matching TRBD2. CDR3 size: 16 residues. Germline lookup yields CDR1 SGHAT and CDR2 FQNNGV. V shed 5 bases, J shed 4 bases, and the junction held 4 bases outside the gene matches. The CDR3 nucleotides are TGTGCCAGCAGCATCACTAGCGGGGGGGTCACCGGGGAGCTGTTTTTT. This encodes CASSITSGGVTGELFF.

The chain has TRBV6-2 or TRBV6-3 and TRBJ2-5; 12 nucleotides match TRBD1. CDR1 and CDR2 from the germline V gene are MNHEY and SVGEGT. This CDR3 spans 16 amino acids. The ends lost 4 bases at V and 4 bases at J; junction bases unmatched: 7. The CDR3 nucleotides read TGTGCCAGCAGTTCCCCCGGGACAGGGGGCCGAGAGACCCAGTACTTC. It codes for CASSSPGTGGRETQYF.

This clone was observed a few times. V is TRBV7-8 and J is TRBJ2-7, with TRBD2 identical over 13 bases. The CDR3 consists of 15 residues. V dropped 5 bases and J dropped 3; count of bases not matched to a gene: 4. Germline V gene lookup returns CDR1 SGHVS and CDR2 FQNEAQ. CDR3 region: CASSLRTSGSYEQYF. The CDR3 DNA reads TGTGCCAGCAGCCTAAGGACTAGCGGGAGCTACGAGCAGTACTTC.

The chain uses TRBV5-4 and TRBJ2-7; TRBD2 matches at 16 bases. The CDR3 is 16 amino acids. With V trimmed by 4 bases and J by 7 bases, 8 bases remained unmatched. CDR1 and CDR2 from the germline V gene are SGHNT and YYREEE (reference sequence). CDR3: CASSPGLAGGAREQYF. The CDR3 bases are TGTGCCAGCAGCCCGGGACTAGCGGGAGGGGCGAGGGAGCAGTACTTC. The variable domain in full, with the rest retrieved from reference TRBV5-4 and TRBJ2-7, is ETGVTQSPTHLIKTRGQQVTLRCSSQSGHNTVSWYQQALGQGPQFIFQYYREEENGRGNFPPRFSGLQFPNYSSELNVNALELDDSALYLCASSPGLAGGAREQYFGPGTRLTVT.